The rows below give T cell receptor beta chains drawn from one sample of a study of blood T cells in healthy people across ages. TCRdb fed the 5' RACE reads into MiXCR, producing one record per CDR3 protein. The sample holds about 1,600,000 distinct CDR3 sequences, 40% to 50% seen once. Sequencing was performed on blood. The receptors stem from a woman aged 18-29 years in good health. CDR3s include the opening cysteine and the closing phenylalanine or tryptophan. The D gene is left open where the match is weak. Part of the rows lack a size; the others show once, few, many or a class for expanded clones.

clone_size: .
j_call: TRBJ2-7
d_call: .
cdr3_length: 13
v_call: TRBV14
cdr3_aa: CPKVGGGYNEQYF
cdr3_nt: TGTCCCAAGGTTGGGGGAGGCTACAATGAGCAGTACTTC

clone_size: .
j_call: TRBJ2-2
d_call: TRBD2
cdr3_length: 17
v_call: TRBV27
cdr3_aa: CASRASGGAWSAGELFF
cdr3_nt: TGTGCCAGCAGGGCTAGCGGGGGGGCGTGGTCCGCCGGGGAGCTGTTTTTT

clone_size: .
j_call: TRBJ2-7
d_call: .
cdr3_length: 14
v_call: TRBV2
cdr3_aa: CASSGPAGGYEQYF
cdr3_nt: TGTGCCAGCAGTGGTCCGGCAGGGGGGTACGAGCAGTACTTC

clone_size: .
j_call: TRBJ2-1
d_call: TRBD2
cdr3_length: 18
v_call: TRBV3-1
cdr3_aa: CASSHYTSGRALEDEQFF
cdr3_nt: TGTGCCAGCAGCCATTACACTAGCGGGAGGGCCTTGGAGGATGAGCAGTTCTTC

clone_size: .
j_call: TRBJ2-7
d_call: TRBD2
cdr3_length: 13
v_call: TRBV20-1
cdr3_aa: CSALDGRHNEQYF
cdr3_nt: TGCAGTGCTCTTGACGGGAGGCATAATGAGCAGTACTTC

clone_size: .
j_call: TRBJ2-7
d_call: .
cdr3_length: 16
v_call: TRBV4-2
cdr3_aa: CASSQFSGENSYEQYF
cdr3_nt: TGTGCCAGCAGCCAGTTTAGCGGTGAAAACTCCTACGAGCAGTACTTC

clone_size: few
j_call: TRBJ2-3
d_call: .
cdr3_length: 16
v_call: TRBV20-1
cdr3_aa: CSARDRSLGTTDTQYF
cdr3_nt: TGCAGTGCTAGAGATCGGTCCCTCGGAACCACAGATACGCAGTATTTT

clone_size: .
j_call: TRBJ2-7
d_call: .
cdr3_length: 14
v_call: TRBV28
cdr3_aa: CASSVQTETYEQYF
cdr3_nt: TGTGCCAGCAGTGTCCAGACGGAGACTTACGAGCAGTACTTC

clone_size: few
j_call: TRBJ1-2
d_call: .
cdr3_length: 13
v_call: TRBV20-1
cdr3_aa: CSARDRDRYGYTF
cdr3_nt: TGCAGTGCTAGAGATCGGGATCGCTATGGCTACACCTTC

clone_size: few
j_call: TRBJ2-6
d_call: TRBD1
cdr3_length: 19
v_call: TRBV5-1
cdr3_aa: CASSLGRDRFVSGANVLTF
cdr3_nt: TGCGCCAGCAGCTTGGGCCGGGACAGGTTCGTCTCTGGGGCCAACGTCCTGACTTTC

clone_size: many
j_call: TRBJ2-1
d_call: .
cdr3_length: 14
v_call: TRBV6-1
cdr3_aa: CASSGDSLVDEQFF
cdr3_nt: TGTGCCAGCAGTGGAGACAGTTTAGTTGATGAGCAGTTCTTC

clone_size: .
j_call: TRBJ1-1
d_call: .
cdr3_length: 17
v_call: TRBV5-6
cdr3_aa: CASSWDAGGRAHTEAFF
cdr3_nt: TGTGCCAGCAGCTGGGATGCGGGAGGGAGGGCGCACACTGAAGCTTTCTTT

clone_size: .
j_call: TRBJ2-5
d_call: .
cdr3_length: 15
v_call: TRBV4-1
cdr3_aa: CASSPLPVNYNEQYF
cdr3_nt: TGCGCCAGCAGCCCCTTGCCTGTCAACTACAATGAGCAGTACTTC

clone_size: .
j_call: TRBJ1-1
d_call: TRBD1
cdr3_length: 15
v_call: TRBV7-9
cdr3_aa: CASSQLRDRATEAFF
cdr3_nt: TGTGCCAGCAGCCAACTGCGGGACAGGGCCACTGAAGCTTTCTTT

clone_size: few
j_call: TRBJ2-7
d_call: TRBD1
cdr3_length: 16
v_call: TRBV6-5
cdr3_aa: CASSSSGQGVSYEQYF
cdr3_nt: TGTGCCAGCAGTTCCAGCGGACAGGGGGTTTCCTACGAGCAGTACTTC

clone_size: .
j_call: TRBJ2-5
d_call: .
cdr3_length: 15
v_call: TRBV6-1
cdr3_aa: CASSAGSFMAETQYF
cdr3_nt: TGTGCCAGTTCCGCTGGCAGTTTTATGGCGGAGACCCAGTACTTC

clone_size: .
j_call: TRBJ1-2
d_call: .
cdr3_length: 11
v_call: TRBV20-1
cdr3_aa: CSAAQGSGYTF
cdr3_nt: TGCAGTGCTGCCCAGGGGAGCGGCTACACCTTC

clone_size: .
j_call: TRBJ1-5
d_call: .
cdr3_length: 12
v_call: TRBV12-3/TRBV12-4
cdr3_aa: CASSHSHQPQHF
cdr3_nt: TGTGCCAGCAGTCACAGCCATCAGCCCCAGCATTTT

clone_size: few
j_call: TRBJ1-2
d_call: TRBD1
cdr3_length: 14
v_call: TRBV7-2
cdr3_aa: CASSLGTEAYGYTF
cdr3_nt: TGTGCCAGCAGCTTGGGGACAGAAGCCTATGGCTACACCTTC

clone_size: .
j_call: TRBJ1-2
d_call: .
cdr3_length: 11
v_call: TRBV20-1
cdr3_aa: CSASFSDGYTF
cdr3_nt: TGCAGTGCTAGTTTTTCGGATGGCTACACCTTC

clone_size: many
j_call: TRBJ2-7
d_call: TRBD1
cdr3_length: 12
v_call: TRBV27
cdr3_aa: CASRDRSYEQYF
cdr3_nt: TGTGCCAGCCGGGACAGATCCTACGAGCAGTACTTC

clone_size: few
j_call: TRBJ2-5
d_call: .
cdr3_length: 16
v_call: TRBV4-1
cdr3_aa: CASSPRGAAYQETQYF
cdr3_nt: TGCGCCAGCAGCCCTCGGGGGGCAGCGTACCAAGAGACCCAGTACTTC

clone_size: few
j_call: TRBJ2-1
d_call: .
cdr3_length: 12
v_call: TRBV6-1
cdr3_aa: CATLHGGDEQFF
cdr3_nt: TGTGCCACCTTACATGGGGGAGATGAGCAGTTCTTC

clone_size: many
j_call: TRBJ2-5
d_call: TRBD2
cdr3_length: 14
v_call: TRBV5-6
cdr3_aa: CASSIGLGQETQYF
cdr3_nt: TGTGCCAGCAGCATCGGACTAGGCCAAGAGACCCAGTACTTC

clone_size: many
j_call: TRBJ1-6
d_call: .
cdr3_length: 15
v_call: TRBV6-5
cdr3_aa: CASSPLTRRDSPLHF
cdr3_nt: TGTGCCAGCAGTCCCCTGACACGCAGGGATTCACCCCTCCACTTT

clone_size: .
j_call: TRBJ1-6
d_call: .
cdr3_length: 15
v_call: TRBV6-2/TRBV6-3
cdr3_aa: CASSYLARSNSPLHF
cdr3_nt: TGTGCCAGCAGTTACCTGGCCCGGAGTAATTCACCCCTCCACTTT

clone_size: .
j_call: TRBJ1-4
d_call: .
cdr3_length: 12
v_call: TRBV14
cdr3_aa: CASSRPGEKLFF
cdr3_nt: TGTGCCAGCAGCCGCCCCGGTGAAAAACTGTTTTTT

clone_size: .
j_call: TRBJ1-5
d_call: .
cdr3_length: 13
v_call: TRBV19
cdr3_aa: CASSVEENQPQHF
cdr3_nt: TGTGCCAGTAGTGTAGAGGAAAATCAGCCCCAGCATTTT

clone_size: .
j_call: TRBJ1-1
d_call: .
cdr3_length: 14
v_call: TRBV5-1
cdr3_aa: CASSLGRDLTEAFF
cdr3_nt: TGCGCCAGCAGCTTGGGCAGGGACCTAACTGAAGCTTTCTTT

clone_size: .
j_call: TRBJ1-2
d_call: .
cdr3_length: 11
v_call: TRBV12-3/TRBV12-4
cdr3_aa: CASMTLQGYTF
cdr3_nt: TGTGCCAGCATGACGCTACAGGGCTACACCTTC

clone_size: .
j_call: TRBJ2-7
d_call: .
cdr3_length: 14
v_call: TRBV6-6
cdr3_aa: CASSYSRHSYEQYF
cdr3_nt: TGTGCCAGCAGTTACTCTCGGCACAGCTACGAGCAGTACTTC

clone_size: many
j_call: TRBJ2-1
d_call: .
cdr3_length: 11
v_call: TRBV29-1
cdr3_aa: CSVQGSNEQFF
cdr3_nt: TGCAGCGTCCAGGGTTCAAATGAGCAGTTCTTC

clone_size: .
j_call: TRBJ2-5
d_call: TRBD2
cdr3_length: 15
v_call: TRBV20-1
cdr3_aa: CSARMGGRGRETQYF
cdr3_nt: TGCAGTGCTAGAATGGGCGGGAGAGGGCGAGAGACCCAGTACTTC

clone_size: .
j_call: TRBJ2-1
d_call: .
cdr3_length: 15
v_call: TRBV7-2
cdr3_aa: CASSNRDGAYNEQFF
cdr3_nt: TGTGCCAGCAGCAACCGGGACGGAGCCTACAATGAGCAGTTCTTC

clone_size: .
j_call: TRBJ2-1
d_call: .
cdr3_length: 13
v_call: TRBV28
cdr3_aa: CASSPGLLSEQFF
cdr3_nt: TGTGCCAGCAGTCCAGGACTGCTCAGTGAGCAGTTCTTC

clone_size: .
j_call: TRBJ1-1
d_call: .
cdr3_length: 14
v_call: TRBV5-5
cdr3_aa: CASSSDSGSAEAFF
cdr3_nt: TGTGCCAGCAGCTCGGACAGTGGGAGCGCTGAAGCTTTCTTT

clone_size: .
j_call: TRBJ1-1
d_call: .
cdr3_length: 13
v_call: TRBV6-1
cdr3_aa: CASTPGADTEAFF
cdr3_nt: TGTGCCAGCACCCCGGGGGCGGACACTGAAGCTTTCTTT

clone_size: few
j_call: TRBJ1-2
d_call: TRBD1
cdr3_length: 15
v_call: TRBV5-1
cdr3_aa: CASSGGTGANYGYTF
cdr3_nt: TGCGCCAGCAGCGGGGGGACAGGGGCTAACTATGGCTACACCTTC

clone_size: .
j_call: TRBJ2-3
d_call: TRBD1
cdr3_length: 15
v_call: TRBV20-1
cdr3_aa: CSASRGIATTDTQYF
cdr3_nt: TGCAGTGCTAGCAGGGGGATTGCCACCACAGATACGCAGTATTTT

clone_size: .
j_call: TRBJ2-7
d_call: TRBD1
cdr3_length: 12
v_call: TRBV6-1
cdr3_aa: CASRGQGHEQYF
cdr3_nt: TGTGCCAGCAGGGGACAGGGGCACGAGCAGTACTTC

clone_size: .
j_call: TRBJ2-5
d_call: TRBD2
cdr3_length: 16
v_call: TRBV2
cdr3_aa: CASSDLAGGLYETQYF
cdr3_nt: TGTGCCAGCAGCGACCTAGCGGGAGGGCTATATGAGACCCAGTACTTC

clone_size: .
j_call: TRBJ2-7
d_call: TRBD2
cdr3_length: 16
v_call: TRBV20-1
cdr3_aa: CSATGTSGGRFYEQYF
cdr3_nt: TGCAGTGCCACCGGGACTAGCGGGGGGAGATTCTACGAGCAGTACTTC